Listed below are T cell receptor beta chains from one sample, sequenced in a study of T cell changes during pregnancy in multiple sclerosis. Repertoires were generated with immunoSEQ multiplex PCR, while TCRdb's copy carries only in-frame clones and drops some. The sample lists 50,000 to 75,000 clones, 93% occurring once. Material: CD8+ T cells from peripheral blood mononuclear cells, obtained in the third trimester of pregnancy. The receptors come from a female donor with multiple sclerosis, enrolled in a pregnancy study. Each CDR3 is given with its conserved first and last residue. The D gene is left open where the match is weak. Rows give clone size only sometimes, using once, few, many, or a class for an expanded clone.

J,size,D,V,DNA,CDR3
TRBJ1-1,.,.,TRBV29-1,TGCAGCGCCCCGGGTTCCCACACTGAAGCTTTCTTT,CSAPGSHTEAFF
TRBJ2-7,.,TRBD2,TRBV27,TGTGCCAGCGGCCCGGGGGGCGAGCAGTACTTC,CASGPGGEQYF
TRBJ2-2,.,.,TRBV7-9,TGTGCCAGCAGCTTAGGGGACTTCACCCCTTTTCACACCGGGGAGCTGTTTTTT,CASSLGDFTPFHTGELFF
TRBJ2-2,.,TRBD2,TRBV7-6,TGTGCCAGCAGCTATGGACTAGCGGGAGAGTACACCGGGGAGCTGTTTTTT,CASSYGLAGEYTGELFF
TRBJ2-2,.,TRBD1,TRBV13,TGTGCCAGCAGCGGACAGGGGGCCGGCACCGGGGAGCTGTTTTTT,CASSGQGAGTGELFF
TRBJ2-1,.,TRBD2,TRBV19,TGTGCCAGTAGTATAGGTACTGGACTAGCGGGTTACAATGAGCAGTTCTTC,CASSIGTGLAGYNEQFF
TRBJ1-2,.,TRBD1,TRBV7-8,TGTGCCAGCAGCTCGGGGACAGGGGCGCATGGCTACACCTTC,CASSSGTGAHGYTF
TRBJ2-5,once,.,TRBV7-9,TGTGCCAGCAGCTTATTATCGGGGGGCGAAGAGACCCAGTACTTC,CASSLLSGGEETQYF
TRBJ1-5,.,TRBD1,TRBV27,TGTGCCAGCAGTCCTGGACAGGGGAGTCAGCCCCAGCATTTT,CASSPGQGSQPQHF
TRBJ1-3,.,.,TRBV30,TGTGCCTGGGGGGCACAGGGTTATCCACTCTCTGGAAACACCATATATTTT,CAWGAQGYPLSGNTIYF
TRBJ2-1,.,TRBD1,TRBV6-1,TGTGCCAGCAGTGACTGGAGAGGGGACAGGGGCTACAATGAGCAGTTCTTC,CASSDWRGDRGYNEQFF
TRBJ1-1,.,TRBD1,TRBV5-1,TGCGCCAGCAGCTCGGGACAGGGGGGTACTGAAGCTTTCTTT,CASSSGQGGTEAFF
TRBJ2-5,.,TRBD1,TRBV28,TGTGCCAGCAGTTCCCCCCGGGACAGGGAAGAGACCCAGTACTTC,CASSSPRDREETQYF
TRBJ2-1,.,TRBD2,TRBV28,TGTGCCAGCAGTTTGGAAACGGGAGGGTTAGACTATGAGCAGTTCTTC,CASSLETGGLDYEQFF
TRBJ2-7,.,.,TRBV4-1,TGCGCCAGCAGCCAAGCGTCGGTACTCTACGAGCAGTACTTC,CASSQASVLYEQYF
TRBJ2-3,.,.,TRBV13,TGTGCCAGCAGCCCCTTCAGCGGGTCTAGCACAGATACGCAGTATTTT,CASSPFSGSSTDTQYF
TRBJ2-1,.,TRBD1,TRBV9,TGTGCCAGCAGCGTGGAATCCGGGACAGGGATGGCGGGGCAGTTCTTC,CASSVESGTGMAGQFF
TRBJ2-5,.,.,TRBV2,TGTGCCAGCAGTGTATTTTGGGCGGGAAGCCAAGAGACCCAGTACTTC,CASSVFWAGSQETQYF
TRBJ2-7,.,TRBD2,TRBV19,TGTGCCAGTAGTGCTGGAGGGACAGACCTTTGGAGAAGGACTAGCGCAACCTACGAGCAGTACTTC,CASSAGGTDLWRRTSATYEQYF
TRBJ2-3,.,TRBD1,TRBV19,TGTGCCAGTAGTATTCAGGACAGGGCCACAGATACGCAGTATTTT,CASSIQDRATDTQYF
TRBJ2-7,.,.,TRBV29-1,TGCAGCGTTGAGTTCGGGAGCTCCTACGAGCAGTACTTC,CSVEFGSSYEQYF
TRBJ2-3,.,.,TRBV19,TGTGCCAGTAGTGTTACAGGGAGCACAGATACGCAGTATTTT,CASSVTGSTDTQYF
TRBJ2-1,.,TRBD2,TRBV30,TGTGCCTGGAGTCCCCGGGACTACGTTGAGCAGTTCTTC,CAWSPRDYVEQFF
TRBJ1-1,.,.,TRBV27,TGTGCCAGCAGTTTAACCAGGGGCACTGAAGCTTTCTTT,CASSLTRGTEAFF
TRBJ2-7,.,.,TRBV4-1,TGCGCCAGCAGCCAAGGACCGGGGATGACCTACGAGCAGTACTTC,CASSQGPGMTYEQYF
TRBJ1-2,few,.,TRBV13,TGTGCCAGCAGCTTTCAGGGTAGGGATGGCTACACCTTC,CASSFQGRDGYTF
TRBJ2-7,.,TRBD2,TRBV19,TGTGCCAGTGGGCTAGCGGGAGCGTTAGACGAGCAGTACTTC,CASGLAGALDEQYF
TRBJ1-1,once,TRBD1,TRBV7-3,TGTGCCAGCAGCTTACGACAGGGGCCCTTACTGGTAATCAACACTGAAGCTTTCTTT,CASSLRQGPLLVINTEAFF
TRBJ2-7,.,.,TRBV5-4,TGTGCCAGCAGCCCCTCGGCAGGGGAACCGCTAATGGAGCAGTACTTC,CASSPSAGEPLMEQYF